This T cell receptor beta chain is drawn from a study of cytomegalovirus exposure and HLA in healthy donors. The PCR was carried out with 60 Vbeta primers and 13 Jbeta primers. Profiling relied on immunoSEQ multiplex PCR, and the TCRdb table lists in-frame clones only, not all of them. The sample lists about 130,000 clones; 65% to 90% were seen once. The CDR3 is made up of 16 amino acids. The ends lost 5 bases at V and 1 base at J; junction bases unmatched: 9. From germline, CDR1 is SEHNR and CDR2 FQNEAQ (reference sequence). The sample taken for sequencing was PBMCs. The receptor was derived from a male donor in good health and CMV-seropositive. The chain carries TRBV7-9 and TRBJ2-7; 9 positions match TRBD1. For the CDR3, the DNA is TGTGCCAGCAGCCCCTGGGGGGGACAGGGTTCCTACGAGCAGTACTTC. It yields the protein CASSPWGGQGSYEQYF. Together with reference TRBV7-9 and TRBJ2-7, the CDR3 gives the full variable domain: DTGVSQNPRHKITKRGQNVTFRCDPISEHNRLYWYRQTLGQGPEFLTYFQNEAQLEKSRLLSDRFSAERPKGSFSTLEIQRTEQGDSAMYLCASSPWGGQGSYEQYFGPGTRLTVT.